This record looks at one T cell receptor (beta chain) sequence and its context. The source of the sample is a study of blood T cell repertoires in COVID-19. Study summary: Sites across the United States, Italy and Spain contributed samples from acute and convalescent COVID-19.

Measured with immunoSEQ multiplex PCR; TCRdb has only the in-frame clones, and not every one. This repertoire shows about 310,000 clones, 85% to 90% found once; its top ten account for roughly 1.3%. This CDR3 spans 15 amino acids. The germline CDR1 and CDR2 sequences are LNHNV and YYDKDF (reference sequence). Losses at the gene ends were 3 bases for V and 7 bases for J; bases not matched to a gene: 9. The sequenced sample was peripheral blood. The chain combines TRBV15 with TRBJ1-5; 7 bases fit TRBD1. The sequence was collected from a man between 70 and 80 years old with acute or convalescent COVID-19. The DNA for the CDR3 is TGTGCCACCAGCAGTTCCTTGACAGGGATCCAGCCCCAGCATTTT. As protein: CATSSSLTGIQPQHF.